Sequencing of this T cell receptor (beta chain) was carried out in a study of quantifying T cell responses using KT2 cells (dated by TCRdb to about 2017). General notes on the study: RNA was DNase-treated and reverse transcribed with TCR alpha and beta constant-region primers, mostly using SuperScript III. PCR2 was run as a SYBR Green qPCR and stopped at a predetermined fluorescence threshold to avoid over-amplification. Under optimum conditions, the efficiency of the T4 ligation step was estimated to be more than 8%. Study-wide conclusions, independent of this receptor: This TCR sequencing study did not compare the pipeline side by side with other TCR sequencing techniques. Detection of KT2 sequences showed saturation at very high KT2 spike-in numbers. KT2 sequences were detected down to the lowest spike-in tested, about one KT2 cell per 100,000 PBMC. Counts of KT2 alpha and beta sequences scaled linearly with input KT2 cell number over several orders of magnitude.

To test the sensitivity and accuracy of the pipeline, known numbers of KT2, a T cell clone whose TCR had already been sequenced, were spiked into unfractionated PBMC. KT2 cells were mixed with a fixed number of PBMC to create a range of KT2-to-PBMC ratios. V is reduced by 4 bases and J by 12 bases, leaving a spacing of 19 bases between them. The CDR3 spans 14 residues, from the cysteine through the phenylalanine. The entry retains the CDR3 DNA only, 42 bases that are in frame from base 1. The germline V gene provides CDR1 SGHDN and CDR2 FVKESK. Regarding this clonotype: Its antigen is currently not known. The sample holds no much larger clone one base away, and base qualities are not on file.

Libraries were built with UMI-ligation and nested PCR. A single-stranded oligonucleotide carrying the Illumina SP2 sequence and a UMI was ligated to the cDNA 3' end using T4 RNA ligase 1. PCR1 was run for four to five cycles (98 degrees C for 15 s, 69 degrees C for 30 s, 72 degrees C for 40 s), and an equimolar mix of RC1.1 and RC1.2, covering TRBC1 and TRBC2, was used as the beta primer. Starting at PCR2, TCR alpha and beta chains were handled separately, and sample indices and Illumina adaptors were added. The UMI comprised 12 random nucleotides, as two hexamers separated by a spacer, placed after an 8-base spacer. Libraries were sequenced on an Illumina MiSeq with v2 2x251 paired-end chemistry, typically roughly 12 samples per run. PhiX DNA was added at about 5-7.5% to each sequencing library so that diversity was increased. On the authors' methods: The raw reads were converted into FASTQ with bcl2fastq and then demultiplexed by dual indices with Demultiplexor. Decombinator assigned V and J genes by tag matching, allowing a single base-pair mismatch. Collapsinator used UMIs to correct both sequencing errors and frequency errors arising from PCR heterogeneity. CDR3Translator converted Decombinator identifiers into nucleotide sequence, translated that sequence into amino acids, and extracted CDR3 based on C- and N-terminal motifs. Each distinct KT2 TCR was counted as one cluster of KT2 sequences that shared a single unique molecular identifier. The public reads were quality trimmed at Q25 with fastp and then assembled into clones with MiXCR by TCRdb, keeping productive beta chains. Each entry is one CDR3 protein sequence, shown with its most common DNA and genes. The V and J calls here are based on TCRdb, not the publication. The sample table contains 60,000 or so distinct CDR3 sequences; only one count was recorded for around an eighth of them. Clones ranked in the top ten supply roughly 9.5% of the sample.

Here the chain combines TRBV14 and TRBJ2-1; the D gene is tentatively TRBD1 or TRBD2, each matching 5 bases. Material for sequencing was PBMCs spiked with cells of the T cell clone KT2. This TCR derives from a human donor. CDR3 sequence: CASSLPGTDFGQFF. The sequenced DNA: TGTGCCAGCAGCCTGCCCGGGACGGACTTTGGGCAGTTCTTC.